This entry features one T cell receptor (beta chain) sequence. This clonotype was counted between two and nine times. The specificity of this receptor is unknown. No much larger clone exists at a distance of one base, and base qualities are not known. The sample comes from a study of identical twins (TCRdb year 2016). At the level of the whole study: To test whether fetal clonotypes persist, the study used deep sequencing on TCR alpha and beta repertoires from monozygotic twins, unrelated adults of various ages, and cord blood. To rule out contamination, the twin experiments were replicated at different times with different library preparation protocols. Results the study describes overall, beyond this receptor: Fewer insertions were carried by abundant cord blood beta clonotypes; a weaker similar trend was observed in young adult naive repertoires, while no such trend was observed in memory repertoires. Recombination models systematically underestimated out-of-frame TCR alpha sharing in monozygotic twins but agreed with sharing between unrelated individuals. Invariant T cells such as MAIT and iNKT could partly confound zero-insertion analyses, though diverse VJ usage argued against this for most clonotypes. Because the same donors could not be followed over many years, conclusions were based on cross-sectional statistical analysis. A weaker excess of twin sharing was found in beta out-of-frame sequences because the signal-to-noise ratio was lowered by fewer shared sequences. Compared with coincidental sharing between unrelated individuals, out-of-frame TCR alpha sequences shared between twins showed an excess of sequences with low generation probability.

Taken from cysteine to phenylalanine, the CDR3 has 13 residues. The read is trimmed to its CDR3 DNA, 39 bases read in frame from base 1. V was cut back by 5 bases and J by 5 bases, leaving a gap of 12 bases between them. The CDR1 and CDR2 encoded by the germline V gene are WSHSY and SAAADI. All donors were healthy Caucasians. Three pairs of female monozygotic twins, all aged about 18 to 29 years, made up the twin cohort. Positive isolation kits from Invitrogen were used to isolate the CD4+ and CD8+ T cell populations. The method behind the library was 5' RACE. The run used an Illumina HiSeq 2000. Template switching added a universal primer binding site, and the final cDNA carried a unique molecular identifier that allowed TCR cDNA molecules to be counted accurately. Specific primers in the conserved constant-segment region were used to synthesize first-strand cDNA for the TCR alpha and beta chains. Each cDNA library was double barcoded, with a SMART-Mk sample barcode plus Illumina barcodes, to control for contamination. TruSeq adapter sequences, together with Illumina sample barcodes, were added in two successive PCR steps. Sequencing of the TCR alpha and beta cDNA libraries was done on the Illumina HiSeq platform using custom primers. The study's own analysis went as follows. MiGEC processed the raw reads to extract unique molecular identifiers, while MiXCR was used to determine the CDR3 positions. Recombination models were inferred per individual with the repgenHMM and IGoR tools using an EM algorithm. Shared clonotypes were analyzed with the tcR package in R, and sharing was normalized by the product of cloneset sizes. To study raw recombination free of thymic and clonal selection effects, out-of-frame nonproductive sequences were analyzed. TCRdb redid the processing of the public reads, applying fastp at Q25 and MiXCR, and retained in-frame beta chains. Every CDR3 protein is listed once, alongside the most common genes and DNA of its rows. The V and J calls and clone size come from TCRdb's table, not from the authors' own analysis. Across this sample there are 500,000 or so distinct CDR3 sequences, with approximately 15% seen only once. The ten largest clones add up to around 0.48% of the sample.

Separately, the same data were catalogued under a study of yellow fever vaccine responses in identical twins. As that second study puts it: According to the authors, in identical twins the way T cells responded to vaccination appeared partly convergent and partly personalized. The study precisely tracked vaccine-responding T cell clones in identical twins.

This receptor was taken from a woman younger than 30 in good health. The sample comprised CD4+ T cells sorted from blood. Rearrangement joined TRBV10-2 to TRBJ1-1, with the identity of the D gene unclear. The CDR3 amino acid sequence is: CASSSTSGTEAFF. The bases are TGCGCCAGCAGTTCCACGTCGGGGACTGAAGCTTTCTTT.